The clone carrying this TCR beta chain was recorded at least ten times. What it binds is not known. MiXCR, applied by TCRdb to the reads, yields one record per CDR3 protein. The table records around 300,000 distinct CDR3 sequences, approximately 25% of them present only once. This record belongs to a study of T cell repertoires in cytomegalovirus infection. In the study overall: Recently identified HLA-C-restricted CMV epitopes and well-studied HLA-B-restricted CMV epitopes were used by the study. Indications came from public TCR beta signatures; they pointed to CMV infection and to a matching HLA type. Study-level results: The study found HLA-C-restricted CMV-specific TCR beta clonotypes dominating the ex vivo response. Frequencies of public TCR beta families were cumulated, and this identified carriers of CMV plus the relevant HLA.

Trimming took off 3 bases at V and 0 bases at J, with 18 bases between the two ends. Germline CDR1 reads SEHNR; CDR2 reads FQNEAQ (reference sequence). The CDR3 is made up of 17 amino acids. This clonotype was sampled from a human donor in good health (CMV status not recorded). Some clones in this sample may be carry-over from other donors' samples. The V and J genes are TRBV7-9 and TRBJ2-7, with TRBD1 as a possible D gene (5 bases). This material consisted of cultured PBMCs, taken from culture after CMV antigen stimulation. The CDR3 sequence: CASSFKIDSHFSYEQYF. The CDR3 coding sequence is TGTGCCAGCAGCTTTAAAATCGACAGCCACTTCTCCTACGAGCAGTACTTC.